A selection of T cell receptor beta chains follows, all from one sample in a study of human T cells and chemical hapten exposure. MiXCR, applied by TCRdb to the RACE reads, yields one record per CDR3 protein. The table lists some 100,000 distinct CDR3 sequences, 9.3% of them singletons. Sequencing used whole blood, obtained in connection with sensitization to the hapten diphenylcyclopropenone (DPC). Every receptor here comes from a woman in her thirties or forties with alopecia areata. Some clones in this sample may be carry-over from other donors' samples. The CDR3 runs from the conserved cysteine through the conserved F or W. Fields, in order: clone size, J gene, CDR3 length, D gene, V gene, CDR3 protein, CDR3 DNA. The D gene is left open where the match is weak. Rows give clone size only sometimes, using once, few, many, or a class for an expanded clone.

few | TRBJ1-1 | 14 | . | TRBV3-1 | CASSPLAWDTEAFF | TGTGCCAGCAGCCCCCTGGCCTGGGACACTGAAGCTTTCTTT
many | TRBJ2-1 | 16 | TRBD2 | TRBV20-1 | CSAKASGRAAYNEQFF | TGCAGTGCTAAGGCTAGCGGGAGGGCTGCCTACAATGAGCAGTTCTTC
. | TRBJ2-3 | 17 | TRBD2 | TRBV20-1 | CSARDQGLAERTDTQYF | TGCAGTGCTAGAGATCAGGGCCTAGCGGAACGCACAGATACGCAGTATTTT
few | TRBJ2-1 | 14 | . | TRBV7-2 | CASSLSSSYNEQFF | TGTGCCAGCAGCTTATCGAGTTCCTACAATGAGCAGTTCTTC
. | TRBJ2-3 | 16 | TRBD2 | TRBV20-1 | CSAFLAGGPFRDTQYF | TGCAGTGCTTTCCTAGCGGGAGGGCCGTTTCGCGATACGCAGTATTTT
many | TRBJ2-2 | 13 | . | TRBV12-3/TRBV12-4 | CASGQSNTGELFF | TGTGCCAGCGGACAGTCGAACACCGGGGAGCTGTTTTTT
few | TRBJ2-1 | 15 | . | TRBV7-2 | CASLQPGSWYNEQFF | TGTGCCAGCCTCCAACCAGGGAGTTGGTACAATGAGCAGTTCTTC
. | TRBJ2-6 | 14 | . | TRBV29-1 | CSVDGASGANVLTF | TGCAGCGTTGATGGAGCGTCTGGGGCCAACGTCCTGACTTTC
few | TRBJ2-2 | 16 | . | TRBV28 | CASSLRGAPSTGELFF | TGTGCCAGCAGTTTAAGGGGGGCCCCGAGCACCGGGGAGCTGTTTTTT
. | TRBJ2-2 | 14 | . | TRBV6-1 | CAINRAKGTGELFF | TGTGCCATCAACAGGGCGAAGGGAACCGGGGAGCTGTTTTTT
few | TRBJ2-3 | 15 | TRBD2 | TRBV9 | CASSVGPGGADTQYF | TGTGCCAGCAGCGTAGGGCCGGGAGGGGCGGATACGCAGTATTTT
many | TRBJ1-2 | 13 | . | TRBV3-1 | CASSQDALYGYTF | TGTGCCAGCAGCCAAGATGCGCTCTATGGCTACACCTTC
many | TRBJ1-2 | 12 | TRBD1 | TRBV29-1 | CSVSRTGDGYTF | TGCAGCGTTTCGCGAACAGGGGATGGCTACACCTTC
few | TRBJ2-1 | 14 | . | TRBV7-2 | CASSPQSSYNEQFF | TGTGCCAGCAGCCCACAGAGCTCCTACAATGAGCAGTTCTTC
. | TRBJ2-5 | 15 | TRBD2 | TRBV28 | CASSSPQAGVETQYF | TGTGCCAGCAGTTCCCCCCAAGCGGGAGTAGAGACCCAGTACTTC
. | TRBJ2-5 | 13 | . | TRBV5-5 | CASSWTGGETQYF | TGTGCCAGCAGCTGGACCGGCGGGGAGACCCAGTACTTC
. | TRBJ2-1 | 14 | . | TRBV6-5 | CASSYRDANNEQFF | TGTGCCAGCAGTTACAGGGACGCTAACAATGAGCAGTTCTTC
. | TRBJ2-3 | 13 | TRBD2 | TRBV2 | CASGLAGLDTQYF | TGTGCCAGCGGACTAGCGGGATTAGATACGCAGTATTTT
. | TRBJ2-3 | 12 | TRBD2 | TRBV28 | CATGTSTDTQYF | TGTGCCACCGGGACTAGTACAGATACGCAGTATTTT
many | TRBJ2-1 | 14 | TRBD1 | TRBV3-1 | CASSQDDRGYEQFF | TGTGCCAGCAGCCAAGATGACAGGGGATACGAGCAGTTCTTC
few | TRBJ2-7 | 14 | . | TRBV9 | CASSVPAEAGEQYF | TGTGCCAGCAGCGTACCTGCGGAGGCGGGGGAGCAGTACTTC
. | TRBJ1-6 | 14 | . | TRBV28 | CASSLNSGDSPLHF | TGTGCCAGCAGTCTCAACTCCGGGGACTCACCCCTCCACTTT
few | TRBJ2-3 | 13 | . | TRBV5-1 | CASSPRQTDTQYF | TGCGCCAGCAGCCCCAGACAGACAGATACGCAGTATTTT
many | TRBJ1-1 | 14 | . | TRBV18 | CASSRDSKNTEAFF | TGTGCCAGCTCAAGGGACTCCAAGAACACTGAAGCTTTCTTT
many | TRBJ2-3 | 14 | . | TRBV20-1 | CSARHPTGSDTQYF | TGCAGTGCTAGGCACCCCACAGGGTCTGATACGCAGTATTTT
many | TRBJ2-2 | 15 | TRBD2 | TRBV6-2/TRBV6-3 | CASKGTSGGTGELFF | TGTGCCAGCAAAGGGACTAGCGGGGGTACCGGGGAGCTGTTTTTT
few | TRBJ1-2 | 13 | . | TRBV7-9 | CASGETAPLGYTF | TGTGCCAGCGGCGAGACAGCACCCCTTGGCTACACCTTC
few | TRBJ2-7 | 16 | . | TRBV28 | CASSLPVYQRTYEQYF | TGTGCCAGCAGTCTCCCCGTTTACCAAAGGACCTACGAGCAGTACTTC
. | TRBJ2-3 | 17 | TRBD2 | TRBV11-3 | CASSPSGGLAGADTQYF | TGTGCCAGCAGCCCCTCAGGGGGACTAGCGGGAGCAGATACGCAGTATTTT
many | TRBJ2-3 | 16 | . | TRBV5-1 | CASSLQGGEVADTQYF | TGCGCCAGCAGCTTGCAAGGGGGGGAGGTCGCAGATACGCAGTATTTT
many | TRBJ2-3 | 14 | TRBD2 | TRBV7-9 | CASSPSGRPDTQYF | TGTGCCAGCAGCCCTAGCGGGAGGCCAGATACGCAGTATTTT
many | TRBJ2-7 | 12 | . | TRBV11-2 | CASTPTAVEQYF | TGTGCCAGCACCCCTACCGCCGTCGAGCAGTACTTC
. | TRBJ2-1 | 18 | TRBD2 | TRBV12-3/TRBV12-4 | CASSLALASGSTYNEQFF | TGTGCCAGCAGTTTAGCGCTGGCTAGCGGGAGTACCTACAATGAGCAGTTCTTC
. | TRBJ1-1 | 17 | . | TRBV5-6 | CASSFFTGPRVNTEAFF | TGTGCCAGCAGCTTCTTTACCGGGCCACGGGTGAACACTGAAGCTTTCTTT
few | TRBJ2-5 | 15 | TRBD1 | TRBV5-1 | CASSRTGTGEETQYF | TGCGCCAGCAGCCGGACCGGGACAGGGGAAGAGACCCAGTACTTC
. | TRBJ2-7 | 12 | . | TRBV2 | CATSVGSYEQYF | TGTGCCACCAGCGTGGGGTCCTACGAGCAGTACTTC
few | TRBJ2-3 | 15 | TRBD2 | TRBV7-9 | CASSLLAGSTDTQYF | TGTGCCAGCAGCTTACTAGCGGGGAGCACAGATACGCAGTATTTT
. | TRBJ2-7 | 16 | . | TRBV6-1 | CASSVSPSARAYEQYF | TGTGCCAGCAGTGTATCACCTAGCGCCCGAGCCTACGAGCAGTACTTC
many | TRBJ1-1 | 10 | TRBD1 | TRBV29-1 | CSVDDRVAFF | TGCAGCGTCGATGACAGGGTAGCTTTCTTT
many | TRBJ2-6 | 16 | . | TRBV4-3 | CASSQGGYSGANVLTF | TGCGCCAGCAGCCAAGGCGGATACTCTGGGGCCAACGTCCTGACTTTC
few | TRBJ1-3 | 16 | TRBD1 | TRBV7-9 | CASSLWDRNSGNTIYF | TGTGCCAGCAGCTTGTGGGACAGAAACTCTGGAAACACCATATATTTT
. | TRBJ2-7 | 14 | . | TRBV12-3/TRBV12-4 | CASTSVNPWGEQYF | TGTGCCAGCACCTCTGTCAACCCGTGGGGCGAGCAGTACTTC
few | TRBJ2-3 | 12 | . | TRBV29-1 | CSAVLSRDTQYF | TGCAGCGCGGTCCTCTCGAGAGATACGCAGTATTTT
. | TRBJ1-2 | 16 | . | TRBV29-1 | CSARLGQAGFRDGYTF | TGCAGCGCACGCTTGGGGCAGGCTGGTTTTAGGGATGGCTACACCTTC
few | TRBJ2-5 | 14 | TRBD1 | TRBV6-6 | CASSYQGAQETQYF | TGTGCCAGCAGTTACCAGGGGGCGCAAGAGACCCAGTACTTC
few | TRBJ2-2 | 16 | . | TRBV6-6 | CASSSRTPANTGELFF | TGTGCCAGCAGCTCCCGGACCCCCGCGAACACCGGGGAGCTGTTTTTT
many | TRBJ2-2 | 12 | . | TRBV6-5 | CASSRRPGELFF | TGTGCCAGCTCCCGGCGGCCCGGGGAGCTGTTTTTT
. | TRBJ1-2 | 12 | TRBD1 | TRBV29-1 | CSVVSGGYGYTF | TGCAGCGTTGTCTCAGGGGGCTATGGCTACACCTTC
few | TRBJ2-7 | 15 | TRBD2 | TRBV12-3/TRBV12-4 | CASTRAGGSYYEQYF | TGTGCCAGCACCCGAGCGGGGGGCTCATACTACGAGCAGTACTTC
many | TRBJ1-1 | 14 | . | TRBV11-2 | CASSLGREVTEAFF | TGTGCCAGCAGCTTGGGAAGGGAGGTCACTGAAGCTTTCTTT
few | TRBJ2-3 | 13 | TRBD2 | TRBV7-7 | CASSVGRGDTQYF | TGTGCTAGCAGCGTGGGGAGGGGCGATACGCAGTATTTT
few | TRBJ2-7 | 15 | TRBD2 | TRBV19 | CASSIDPSGSYEQYF | TGTGCCAGTAGTATAGACCCTAGCGGTTCCTACGAGCAGTACTTC
few | TRBJ2-7 | 15 | TRBD1 | TRBV4-1 | CASSLGPGQAHEQYF | TGCGCCAGCAGCCTAGGTCCGGGACAGGCCCACGAGCAGTACTTC